These T cell receptor beta chains were read from a single sample in a study of metastatic and nonmetastatic thyroid tumors. TCRdb reanalyzed the PCR reads via MiXCR. In the table there are about 90,000 clones, approximately 9% of which are singletons. Sequencing was carried out using blood. These receptor sequences come from a female donor with papillary thyroid cancer or a benign thyroid nodule (not recorded which). Some clones in this sample may be carry-over from other donors' samples. Each CDR3 is given with its conserved first and last residue. The order of the fields is CDR3 DNA, CDR3 protein, V gene, J gene, D gene, clone size. The D gene is left open where the match is weak. The listing skips clone size in some rows; elsewhere it reads once, few, many or a size class.

CDR3 DNA: TGTGCCAGCAGCCCCCGACCAACCACCCAAGAGACCCAGTACTTC
CDR3 protein: CASSPRPTTQETQYF
V gene: TRBV11-3
J gene: TRBJ2-5
D gene: .
clone size: many

CDR3 DNA: TGTGCCAACAGCTTAGATGGCCCCGGACAAAGCTACTACGAGCAGTACTTC
CDR3 protein: CANSLDGPGQSYYEQYF
V gene: TRBV7-7
J gene: TRBJ2-7
D gene: .
clone size: .

CDR3 DNA: TGTGCCAGCAGCTTGTTACTTCGGACAGTGAACACCGGGGAGCTGTTTTTT
CDR3 protein: CASSLLLRTVNTGELFF
V gene: TRBV5-4
J gene: TRBJ2-2
D gene: .
clone size: many

CDR3 DNA: TGCAGTGCTAGAGATCCCGGGGCGGGGGGCCCCAATGAGCAGTTCTTC
CDR3 protein: CSARDPGAGGPNEQFF
V gene: TRBV20-1
J gene: TRBJ2-1
D gene: TRBD2
clone size: few

CDR3 DNA: TGTGCTAGTGGTTTGGTAAAACGGCAGGGAGCTTTCTTT
CDR3 protein: CASGLVKRQGAFF
V gene: TRBV12-5
J gene: TRBJ1-1
D gene: .
clone size: many

CDR3 DNA: TGCGCCAGCAGTTATAGCACAGATACGCAGTATTTT
CDR3 protein: CASSYSTDTQYF
V gene: TRBV10-1
J gene: TRBJ2-3
D gene: .
clone size: many

CDR3 DNA: TGTGCCAGCAGCTTGGAGGGGCTCGGAAACACCATATATTTT
CDR3 protein: CASSLEGLGNTIYF
V gene: TRBV5-5
J gene: TRBJ1-3
D gene: .
clone size: many

CDR3 DNA: TGTGCCTGGACTTCTAATGGAGGTTACGAGCAGTACTTC
CDR3 protein: CAWTSNGGYEQYF
V gene: TRBV30
J gene: TRBJ2-7
D gene: .
clone size: many

CDR3 DNA: TGTGCCACCAGCGGCAGGGACAGGGGGTCTGAAGCTTTCTTT
CDR3 protein: CATSGRDRGSEAFF
V gene: TRBV15
J gene: TRBJ1-1
D gene: TRBD1
clone size: few

CDR3 DNA: TGTGCCAGCAGCCAAGCCGGACTAGCGGGGTTCATAAGCTCCTACGAGCAGTACTTC
CDR3 protein: CASSQAGLAGFISSYEQYF
V gene: TRBV14
J gene: TRBJ2-7
D gene: TRBD2
clone size: many

CDR3 DNA: TGTGCCAGCAGGGGAATTACCGGGACAGGGGTTAGAGGCTACACCTTC
CDR3 protein: CASRGITGTGVRGYTF
V gene: TRBV12-3/TRBV12-4
J gene: TRBJ1-2
D gene: TRBD1
clone size: many

CDR3 DNA: TGTGCCAGCAGCCCTATGAGGGGGGGGATTGGCTACACCTTC
CDR3 protein: CASSPMRGGIGYTF
V gene: TRBV9
J gene: TRBJ1-2
D gene: .
clone size: few

CDR3 DNA: TGTGCCAGCAGCCGAGGACTAGCGGGGGGTATATCCTACAATGAGCAGTTCTTC
CDR3 protein: CASSRGLAGGISYNEQFF
V gene: TRBV13
J gene: TRBJ2-1
D gene: TRBD2
clone size: many

CDR3 DNA: TGTGCCAGCAGTGACTCGGACGGCGGGGTTCAAGAGACCCAGTACTTC
CDR3 protein: CASSDSDGGVQETQYF
V gene: TRBV6-4
J gene: TRBJ2-5
D gene: .
clone size: many

CDR3 DNA: TGTGCCAGCAGCAGACCTAGCGGGGGAATCACAGATACGCAGTATTTT
CDR3 protein: CASSRPSGGITDTQYF
V gene: TRBV4-2
J gene: TRBJ2-3
D gene: TRBD2
clone size: few

CDR3 DNA: TGTGCCACCAGTGACGCCGGGACAGGGTTCTCCGGGGGCAATCAGCCCCAGCATTTT
CDR3 protein: CATSDAGTGFSGGNQPQHF
V gene: TRBV24-1
J gene: TRBJ1-5
D gene: TRBD1
clone size: many

CDR3 DNA: TGCAGTGCTAGAAATGAGAAACAGGGACTCACCGGGGAGCTGTTTTTT
CDR3 protein: CSARNEKQGLTGELFF
V gene: TRBV20-1
J gene: TRBJ2-2
D gene: .
clone size: many

CDR3 DNA: TGTGCCTGGAGTGTACTGAACTATGGCTACACCTTC
CDR3 protein: CAWSVLNYGYTF
V gene: TRBV30
J gene: TRBJ1-2
D gene: .
clone size: many

CDR3 DNA: TGCAGTGCTAGGACGGCTTTTTCGGGGCCCCTCCACTTT
CDR3 protein: CSARTAFSGPLHF
V gene: TRBV20-1
J gene: TRBJ1-6
D gene: .
clone size: many

CDR3 DNA: TGCAGTGCTAGAGACCCCCGTCAGGGAGCTCTAGACACTGAAGCTTTCTTT
CDR3 protein: CSARDPRQGALDTEAFF
V gene: TRBV20-1
J gene: TRBJ1-1
D gene: .
clone size: medium-sized

CDR3 DNA: .
CDR3 protein: CSARVSGQGGNQPQHF
V gene: TRBV20-1
J gene: TRBJ1-5
D gene: .
clone size: many

CDR3 DNA: TGTGCCAGCAGTTTATCGCAGAATCAGCCCCAGCATTTT
CDR3 protein: CASSLSQNQPQHF
V gene: TRBV27
J gene: TRBJ1-5
D gene: .
clone size: many

CDR3 DNA: TGTGCCAGAAGTAACCTGGGACAGGGGGGGGACGAGCAGTACTTC
CDR3 protein: CARSNLGQGGDEQYF
V gene: TRBV28
J gene: TRBJ2-7
D gene: TRBD1
clone size: .

CDR3 DNA: TGTGCCAGCAGCTTAGAAGGCACAGGGGACTATGGCTACACCTTC
CDR3 protein: CASSLEGTGDYGYTF
V gene: TRBV11-2
J gene: TRBJ1-2
D gene: TRBD1
clone size: many

CDR3 DNA: TGTGTCAGCAGCAGGACTAGCTTCACAGATACGCAGTATTTT
CDR3 protein: CVSSRTSFTDTQYF
V gene: TRBV2
J gene: TRBJ2-3
D gene: TRBD2
clone size: few

CDR3 DNA: TGTGCCAGTAGTGGGAATAAGCCCACCTCCTATGAGCAGTACTTC
CDR3 protein: CASSGNKPTSYEQYF
V gene: TRBV19
J gene: TRBJ2-7
D gene: .
clone size: many

CDR3 DNA: TGTGCCAGCAGTGAACACCGGTCAGGGGCCAACGTCCTGACTTTC
CDR3 protein: CASSEHRSGANVLTF
V gene: TRBV6-1
J gene: TRBJ2-6
D gene: .
clone size: many

CDR3 DNA: TGTGCCAGCAGTTACCGGGGACCGACCTATAATTCACCCCTCCACTTT
CDR3 protein: CASSYRGPTYNSPLHF
V gene: TRBV6-5
J gene: TRBJ1-6
D gene: .
clone size: many

CDR3 DNA: TGCAGTGCTAATCCCCCCCCGAATGAAAAACTGTTTTTT
CDR3 protein: CSANPPPNEKLFF
V gene: TRBV20-1
J gene: TRBJ1-4
D gene: .
clone size: many

CDR3 DNA: TGTGCCAGCTCACCGAACCAGGTTAATTCACCCCTCCACTTT
CDR3 protein: CASSPNQVNSPLHF
V gene: TRBV18
J gene: TRBJ1-6
D gene: .
clone size: many

CDR3 DNA: TGCAGTGCTAGTGGTATTGGGGGCTACACCTTC
CDR3 protein: CSASGIGGYTF
V gene: TRBV20-1
J gene: TRBJ1-2
D gene: .
clone size: .

CDR3 DNA: TGCGCCAGCAGTACGGGACAGGGTAACAATGAGCAGTTCTTC
CDR3 protein: CASSTGQGNNEQFF
V gene: TRBV10-1
J gene: TRBJ2-1
D gene: TRBD1
clone size: many

CDR3 DNA: TGCGCCAGCAGCCAAGATGTAGACACTGAAGCTTTCTTT
CDR3 protein: CASSQDVDTEAFF
V gene: TRBV4-1
J gene: TRBJ1-1
D gene: .
clone size: many

CDR3 DNA: TGTGCCAGCAGCTTAGTGATCGGTTCACCCCTCCACTTT
CDR3 protein: CASSLVIGSPLHF
V gene: TRBV11-3
J gene: TRBJ1-6
D gene: .
clone size: many

CDR3 DNA: TGTGCCAGCAGCGTACTCCCGGCGGGGGAACTGCCAGATACGCAGTATTTT
CDR3 protein: CASSVLPAGELPDTQYF
V gene: TRBV9
J gene: TRBJ2-3
D gene: TRBD2
clone size: many

CDR3 DNA: TGTGCCAGCAGCCAAGAAACCAGGGACACTTTCTCCTACAATGAGCAGTTCTTC
CDR3 protein: CASSQETRDTFSYNEQFF
V gene: TRBV3-1
J gene: TRBJ2-1
D gene: .
clone size: .

CDR3 DNA: TGTGCCAGCAGCCGGGGACAGCGGGACACTGAAGCTTTCTTT
CDR3 protein: CASSRGQRDTEAFF
V gene: TRBV3-1
J gene: TRBJ1-1
D gene: TRBD1
clone size: many

CDR3 DNA: TGTGCTAGTGGGATACAGGGGGCCTTGACCGGGGAGCTGTTTTTT
CDR3 protein: CASGIQGALTGELFF
V gene: TRBV12-5
J gene: TRBJ2-2
D gene: TRBD1
clone size: many

CDR3 DNA: TGTGCCAGCAGCTTGCGAGGGACTAGTCACAATGAGAAGTTCTTC
CDR3 protein: CASSLRGTSHNEKFF
V gene: TRBV5-6
J gene: TRBJ2-1
D gene: TRBD2
clone size: .

CDR3 DNA: TGTGCCAGCAGTTTGGTAGGGAACACTGAAGCTTTCTTT
CDR3 protein: CASSLVGNTEAFF
V gene: TRBV27
J gene: TRBJ1-1
D gene: .
clone size: many

CDR3 DNA: TGTGCCAGCAGGCTTGGGGGGAACACTGAAGCTTTCTTT
CDR3 protein: CASRLGGNTEAFF
V gene: TRBV6-1
J gene: TRBJ1-1
D gene: .
clone size: many

CDR3 DNA: TGTGCCAGCAGTGCTAGCGGGGGCCCCTACGAGCAGTACTTC
CDR3 protein: CASSASGGPYEQYF
V gene: TRBV2
J gene: TRBJ2-7
D gene: TRBD2
clone size: many

CDR3 DNA: TGTGCCAGCAGCCCGGGACAGGGGTCGTTCGAGCAGTACTTC
CDR3 protein: CASSPGQGSFEQYF
V gene: TRBV6-1
J gene: TRBJ2-7
D gene: TRBD1
clone size: many

CDR3 DNA: TGTGCCAGCAGCGCGGGACGGGATAACTATGGCTACACCTTC
CDR3 protein: CASSAGRDNYGYTF
V gene: TRBV7-9
J gene: TRBJ1-2
D gene: .
clone size: many

CDR3 DNA: TGTGCCAGCAGCTCAGTACAGGGGAGCTCCTACAATGAGCAGTTCTTC
CDR3 protein: CASSSVQGSSYNEQFF
V gene: TRBV11-1
J gene: TRBJ2-1
D gene: TRBD1
clone size: .